This T cell receptor beta chain was documented in a study of Graves' ophthalmopathy and Graves' hyperthyroidism. Ineligible for inclusion were patients with other autoimmune diseases, uncontrolled infections, pregnancy or lactation. PBMCs originated in more than 7.5 ml of fresh peripheral blood. Broader study findings: Distinction of ophthalmopathy from stable hyperthyroidism by a 13-signature model reached nearly 90% sensitivity and 75% to 84% specificity. Blood also carried most expanded thyroid clonotypes exceeding 0.001 frequency.

This clonotype has more than one count but fewer than ten. Its target is not known. RNA transcripts yielded amplified TCR beta CDR3 regions. The library came from an HTBI-primed first-round RT-PCR and a second-round multiplex PCR. TCRdb analysed the multiplex PCR reads with MiXCR anew, one entry per CDR3 protein. The sample includes about 400,000 distinct CDR3 sequences, just over 15% of them seen just once. The CDR3 contains 14 residues. Trimming pared 5 bases from V and 4 bases from J, leaving 14 bases between. Germline V gene lookup returns CDR1 LNHDA and CDR2 SQIVND (reference sequence). The TCR sequence derives from a woman aged 18 to 35 with stable Graves' hyperthyroidism. The V and J genes are TRBV19 and TRBJ1-2; D gene ambiguous. Sample: peripheral blood. The CDR3 is CASSLHMTVYGYTF. CDR3 sequence (DNA): TGTGCCAGTAGTCTCCATATGACGGTCTATGGCTACACCTTC.